Below, 15 T cell receptor beta chains from the same sample are listed, as sequenced in a study of T cell responses to AZD1222 COVID-19 vaccine. Clones were sequenced by immunoSEQ multiplex PCR, and TCRdb holds only the in-frame ones, with some missing. The sample carries 95,000 to 150,000 clones, about nine tenths recorded once. The source material was peripheral blood, sampled on day 0 of AZD1222 vaccination. The receptors stem from an adult in good health.

The chain couples TRBV5-6 to TRBJ1-6, with 7 bases that match TRBD1. Germline V gene data show CDR1 as SGHDT and CDR2 as YYEEEE. This CDR3 is built from 15 residues. The junction had 10 bases not matched to a gene; V was cut back by 6 bases and J by 7 bases. The CDR3 loop is CASTLGGQMNSPLHF. The CDR3 nucleotides read TGTGCCAGCACCCTGGGGGGACAGATGAATTCACCCCTCCACTTT.

The chain is built from TRBV28 and TRBJ1-1; 8 nucleotides align to TRBD1. The length of the CDR3 is 14 residues. Germline loops: CDR1 MDHEN, CDR2 SYDVKM. The V and J ends lost 6 bases and 4 bases, in that order; junction bases with no gene match: 7. The chain's CDR3 is CASSWTTGGTEAFF. The CDR3 DNA reads as TGTGCCAGCAGCTGGACAACAGGGGGCACTGAAGCTTTCTTT.

The V call is TRBV9, the J call TRBJ2-3, with 8 bases matching TRBD2. Germline lookup yields CDR1 SGDLS and CDR2 YYNGEE. V was clipped by 1 base and J by 5 bases; unmatched bases: 9. The CDR3 is made up of 16 amino acids. The CDR3 coding sequence is TGTGCCAGCAGCGTAACTAGCAAGCGGGGGTTAGATACGCAGTATTTT. Its translation: CASSVTSKRGLDTQYF.

The chain combines TRBV29-1 with TRBJ2-5, with TRBD2 identical over 11 bases. The CDR3 is made up of 14 amino acids. CDR1 is SQVTM and CDR2 is ANQGSEA in the germline V gene. Trimming removed 2 bases from V and 3 bases from J; junction bases left unmatched: 2. This CDR3 is CSVESSGGKETQYF. In DNA form, the CDR3 reads TGCAGCGTTGAATCTAGCGGGGGGAAAGAGACCCAGTACTTC.

J is TRBJ1-2 and V is TRBV6-5; TRBD1 might be the D (6 bases). With 0 bases removed from V and 2 bases from J, the gap between germline ends came to 13 bases. Germline CDR1 is MNHEY and CDR2 is SVGAGI. The CDR3 is 16 amino acids. The DNA of the CDR3 is TGTGCCAGCAGTTACTCCGGGACATGGGAGAACTATGGCTACACCTTC. It yields the protein CASSYSGTWENYGYTF.

The rearrangement joins TRBV10-3 to TRBJ1-4; no clear D gene. V was shortened by 3 bases and J by 7 bases, with 9 bases between the two germline ends. There are 13 residues in the CDR3. Per the germline V gene, CDR1 is ENHRY and CDR2 is SYGVKD. The CDR3 here is CAISDPTGEKLFF. As DNA, the CDR3 is TGTGCCATCAGTGACCCCACCGGTGAAAAACTGTTTTTT.

V usage is TRBV4-2 and J usage is TRBJ1-1; the D is unclear. The germline V and J ends were trimmed by 4 bases and 2 bases, with 11 bases remaining between them. CDR1 and CDR2 (germline): LGHNA, YNFKEQ. The CDR3 has 14 residues. DNA of the CDR3: TGTGCCAGCAGCCCGGGCAGCATAAACACTGAAGCTTTCTTT. Translated: CASSPGSINTEAFF.

The rearrangement uses TRBV6-5 and TRBJ1-2; 9 nucleotides agree with TRBD1. This CDR3 has 14 amino acids. Trimming removed 6 bases from V and 4 bases from J; junction bases left unmatched: 6. The V gene's germline CDR1 is MNHEY and CDR2 SVGAGI. The CDR3 here is CASRGTGTGYGYTF. CDR3 bases: TGTGCCAGCAGAGGGACAGGGACTGGCTATGGCTACACCTTC.

The rearrangement joins TRBV7-3 to TRBJ2-3; tentative D call: TRBD1 (6 bases). The CDR3 spans 15 residues. Trimming cost V 5 bases and J 5 bases, with 17 bases left between them. Germline-derived CDR1 and CDR2 are SGHTA and FQGTGA. The CDR3 spells CASSPTRNREDTQYF. CDR3 nucleotides: TGTGCCAGCAGCCCCACACGGAACAGGGAAGATACGCAGTATTTT.

The chain combines TRBV7-2 with TRBJ2-3, with TRBD2 as a possible D gene (6 bases). The CDR3 loop spans 15 amino acids. Trimming took 9 bases from V and 1 from J, leaving 17 bases between them. Looked up from germline, CDR1 is SGHTA and CDR2 is FQGNSA. CDR3 coding DNA: TGTGCCAGACCCTCACGGCGGGGCTGCACAGATACGCAGTATTTT. Translating gives CARPSRRGCTDTQYF.

The chain combines TRBV13 with TRBJ1-5; D is uncertain. This CDR3 spans 13 amino acids. The V end lost 5 bases, the J end lost 4 bases, and 9 bases lay between the germline ends. Germline loops: CDR1 PRHDT, CDR2 FYEKMQ (reference sequence). CDR3: CASSPSGNQPQHF. In DNA form, the CDR3 reads TGTGCCAGCAGCCCCTCGGGGAATCAGCCCCAGCATTTT.

The chain links TRBV6-2 or TRBV6-3 to TRBJ2-1; D is tentatively TRBD1 or TRBD2 (5 bases each). The CDR3 spans 13 residues. Germline V gene data show CDR1 as MNHEY and CDR2 as SVGEGT. Between the trimmed V and J ends, which lost 3 bases and 9 bases, there was a span of 12 bases. Written as DNA, the CDR3 is TGTGCCAGCAGTTATGTCGAGGGGACTGAGCAGTTCTTC. This encodes CASSYVEGTEQFF.

Of note for this clone: Sequence at one end of the junction differs from germline and may be a read error. The gene calls are TRBV11-2 and TRBJ2-7; a weak D match, TRBD1 (6 bases). Per germline, CDR1 SGHAT and CDR2 FQNNGV. CDR3 length: 13 residues. CDR3 residues: CASSATGNPSINF. In DNA, the CDR3 is TGTGCCAGCAGCGCGACAGGAAACCCCAGTATAAACTTC.

This clone was seen a few times. The J gene is TRBJ1-1, the V gene TRBV12-3 or TRBV12-4; D not certain. V lost 1 base and J lost 3, with 6 bases in between. This CDR3 contains 13 residues. The CDR3 DNA reads TGTGCCAGCAGTTTAGTAGGCGACACTGAAGCTTTCTTT. This translates into CASSLVGDTEAFF.

The rearrangement joins TRBV4-3 to TRBJ2-1; D unresolved. V shed 0 bases and J shed 4 bases, with 4 bases lying between them. The CDR3 is made up of 13 amino acids. Germline CDR1 LGHNA, CDR2 YSLEER. The CDR3 nucleotides read TGCGCCAGCAGCCAAGAAGAGTACAATGAGCAGTTCTTC. It specifies CASSQEEYNEQFF.